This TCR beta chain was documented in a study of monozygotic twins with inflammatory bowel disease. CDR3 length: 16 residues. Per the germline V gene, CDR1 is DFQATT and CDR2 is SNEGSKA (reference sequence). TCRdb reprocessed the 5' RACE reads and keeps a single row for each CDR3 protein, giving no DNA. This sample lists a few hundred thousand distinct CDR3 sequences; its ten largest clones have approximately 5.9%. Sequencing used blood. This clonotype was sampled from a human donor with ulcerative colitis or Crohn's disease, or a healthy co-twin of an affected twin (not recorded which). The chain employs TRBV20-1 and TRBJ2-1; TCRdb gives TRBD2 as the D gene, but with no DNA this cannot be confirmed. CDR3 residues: CSARPSGGAFYNEQFF.